This paragraph covers one TCR beta chain sequence. Germline V gene data show CDR1 as MDHEN and CDR2 as SYDVKM. V lost 3 bases and J 0 bases, leaving 3 bases between the germline ends. This CDR3 region has 13 residues. The entry originates in a study of CD8 T cells in ankylosing spondylitis. Via MiXCR, TCRdb re-called the 5' RACE reads, giving one row per CDR3 protein. The sample has 30,000 to 45,000 distinct CDR3 sequences; approximately 10% are singletons. Input material: synovial fluid, either unsorted or a sorted T cell fraction (not recorded which). The chain couples TRBV28 to TRBJ1-5; D remains ambiguous. This TCR was sampled from a male donor with ankylosing spondylitis. CDR3 nucleotide sequence: TGTGCCAGCAGTTTTATTAGCAATCAGCCCCAGCATTTT. Protein product: CASSFISNQPQHF.